This TCR beta chain comes out of a study of tumor-infiltrating lymphocytes in localized non-small cell lung cancer. Data came from immunoSEQ multiplex PCR; TCRdb stores just in-frame clones and leaves some out. The table shows thousands of clones, with 79% occurring only once. This TCR was recovered from a human donor with non-small cell lung cancer. Sequencing used uninvolved lung tissue not adjacent to the tumor.

Here the CDR3 DNA reads TGTGCCAGCAGCCAAGATCTTGGGGCCGGCAATCAGCCCCAGCATTTT. Translating it yields CASSQDLGAGNQPQHF. The chain combines TRBV4-2 with TRBJ1-5, with D maybe TRBD1 (5 bases). CDR3 length: 16 residues. Trimming shortened V by 0 bases and J by 2 bases, and 11 bases separated the two germline ends. Germline V gene sequence: CDR1 LGHNA, CDR2 YNFKEQ.